Listed below are T cell receptor beta chains from one sample, sequenced in a study of vaccination and CD4 T cells after COVID-19. Their antigen targets remain unknown. MiXCR, applied by TCRdb to the PCR reads, yields one record per CDR3 protein. The repertoire holds roughly 2,300 distinct CDR3 sequences, with roughly 18% as singletons. Source material: CD4+ T cells from blood, cultured in vitro. All receptors derive from a human donor in good health. The CDR3 runs from the conserved cysteine through the conserved F or W. A D gene is named only where the DNA matches it firmly.

v_gene,j_gene,d_gene,CDR3aa
TRBV20-1,TRBJ2-7,NA,CSAKGSGSEQYF
TRBV9,TRBJ2-7,NA,CASSVGGQGSFYEQYF
TRBV6-1,TRBJ2-1,NA,CASKTTSGEQFF
TRBV20-1,TRBJ1-1,NA,CSAGGPRITEAFF
TRBV27,TRBJ2-1,TRBD2,CASSYSGRAGRGEQFF
TRBV27,TRBJ1-1,NA,CASSTTGEAFF
TRBV30,TRBJ2-3,NA,CAWKKGGWGADTQYF
TRBV7-3,TRBJ1-1,TRBD1,CAREFQGADVTEAFF
TRBV11-2,TRBJ2-1,TRBD2,CASSLGTSGPSSYNEQFF
TRBV2,TRBJ1-3,NA,CASNPVWTGNTIYF
TRBV24-1,TRBJ2-2,NA,CATSVPGSGELFF
TRBV12-3/TRBV12-4,TRBJ2-3,NA,CASSLAGDPTDTQYF
TRBV5-1,TRBJ2-7,NA,CASSLVGEEQYF
TRBV19,TRBJ1-1,TRBD1,CASTIGIGGGKGATEAFF
TRBV7-8,TRBJ2-2,NA,CASSLLTPGGQTGELFF
TRBV19,TRBJ1-1,NA,CASTSSAGSTEAFF
TRBV7-9,TRBJ1-5,TRBD1,CASSRLHPRVSSDRGSNQPQHF
TRBV7-6,TRBJ2-1,NA,CASSLGRRGQVNEQFF
TRBV20-1,TRBJ2-2,TRBD2,CSARPGLAERTGELFF
TRBV6-1,TRBJ2-7,NA,CASSDIYEQYF
TRBV12-3/TRBV12-4,TRBJ2-1,NA,CASNTGFNEQFF
TRBV7-2,TRBJ1-3,NA,CASRNSGSSGNTIYF
TRBV7-6,TRBJ1-1,TRBD1,CASSLDRGNTEAFF
TRBV29-1,TRBJ1-1,NA,CSVPGGRINTEAFF
TRBV20-1,TRBJ2-7,NA,CSARGIIPPYEQYF
TRBV27,TRBJ1-3,NA,CASSSGAGNTIYF
TRBV20-1,TRBJ1-1,NA,CSASMGQANTEAFF
TRBV30,TRBJ1-3,TRBD1,CAWSTGQGAASGNTIYF
TRBV24-1,TRBJ2-5,TRBD2,CATSDWTSGAWGTQYF
TRBV18,TRBJ2-3,TRBD2,CASSPTSGRTDTQYF
TRBV28,TRBJ1-5,NA,CASSSQGQPQHF
TRBV2,TRBJ2-1,TRBD1,CASSGTGRGYNEQFF
TRBV6-1,TRBJ1-5,NA,CASSNLLVGGSYQPQHF
TRBV19,TRBJ2-7,TRBD1,CASSPHRDRGHEQYF
TRBV18,TRBJ2-3,TRBD1,CASSPPAGTGRTDTQYF
TRBV28,TRBJ1-2,TRBD1,CASSRWTGLNYGYTF
TRBV28,TRBJ2-3,NA,CAIQNPGFTPDTQYF
TRBV9,TRBJ1-5,TRBD1,CASSVANVGQGLSNQPQHF
TRBV19,TRBJ2-7,NA,CASSLERATYEQYF
TRBV6-1,TRBJ2-5,NA,CASRPNQWSSGQETQYF
TRBV19,TRBJ1-1,NA,CASSMGGWTEAFF
TRBV7-2,TRBJ1-4,NA,CASSLARQRREKLFF
TRBV6-1,TRBJ1-6,TRBD1,CASRFGTGVGNSPLHF
TRBV20-1,TRBJ2-7,NA,CSARRQSYEQYF
TRBV5-1,TRBJ2-7,NA,CASSLRAGASSYEQYF
TRBV7-2,TRBJ1-1,NA,CASSSHTDRSRAFF
TRBV6-1,TRBJ1-2,NA,CASSHANGYTF
TRBV5-4,TRBJ1-6,NA,CASSDRDRNSPLHF
TRBV7-2,TRBJ2-1,NA,CASSLNRQIYNEQFF
TRBV27,TRBJ2-4,NA,CASSSQGGENIQYF
TRBV2,TRBJ1-2,NA,CASSEGPSNSF
TRBV28,TRBJ1-3,NA,CASSQGGTGNTIYF
TRBV6-1,TRBJ2-3,TRBD1,CASSFITGTEKDTQYF
TRBV9,TRBJ2-1,TRBD1,CASSVGGTANNEQFF
TRBV18,TRBJ1-2,NA,CASSVQPTNYGYTF
TRBV6-1,TRBJ2-7,NA,CASSRDTYTYEQYF
TRBV28,TRBJ2-2,NA,CASMGPTGRKTGELFF
TRBV7-8,TRBJ1-5,NA,CASSLGRRGPGQPQHF
TRBV19,TRBJ1-5,NA,CASSMTVQPQHF
TRBV20-1,TRBJ1-5,TRBD1,CSHRGTGGVGSNQPQHF